Shown below are 11 T cell receptor beta chains from a single sample sequenced in a study of T cell responses to AZD1222 COVID-19 vaccine. TCRdb's copy holds only in-frame clones and misses some; the assay was immunoSEQ multiplex PCR. The table lists more than 95,000 clones, approximately 88% of them singletons. The sequenced sample was peripheral blood, obtained on day 0 of AZD1222 vaccination. The receptors originated from an adult in good health.

The chain employs TRBV5-1 and TRBJ1-6; no firm D call. Trimming left V 0 bases short and J 7 bases short, with 8 bases between. CDR1 SGHRS and CDR2 YFSETQ come from the germline V gene. The CDR3 covers 14 residues. The CDR3 sequence is CASSLEGGNSPLHF. In DNA, the CDR3 is TGCGCCAGCAGCTTGGAGGGAGGAAATTCACCCCTCCACTTT.

The chain links TRBV19 to TRBJ2-3; D is perhaps TRBD2 (5 bases). The CDR3 has 14 residues. V shed 5 bases and J shed 6 bases, with 15 bases lying between them. The germline V gene encodes CDR1 LNHDA and CDR2 SQIVND (reference sequence). The CDR3 DNA reads as TGTGCCAGTAGTTCGCCTGCGGGCAGGGATACGCAGTATTTT. Translating it yields CASSSPAGRDTQYF.

This chain links TRBV27 with TRBJ1-1; TRBD1 might be the D (6 bases). This CDR3 has 16 amino acids. CDR1 MNHEY and CDR2 SMNVEV come from the germline V gene (reference sequence). The V gene lost 3 bases and the J gene lost 1 base, with 15 bases spanning the gap. The CDR3: CASSFWGAGGNTEAFF. The CDR3 DNA reads as TGTGCCAGCAGTTTTTGGGGGGCAGGTGGGAACACTGAAGCTTTCTTT.

The chain's CDR3 is CASMGQGATEAFF. DNA of the CDR3: TGTGCCAGTATGGGCCAGGGGGCGACTGAAGCTTTCTTT. The chain combines TRBV19 with TRBJ1-1; 8 bases are shared with TRBD1. Germline assignment: CDR1 LNHDA and CDR2 SQIVND (reference sequence). The CDR3 runs to 13 residues. V shed 7 bases and J 5 bases; nucleotides not matched to a gene: 6.

This sequence joins TRBV6-5 and TRBJ2-2; 7 bases are shared with TRBD1. Germline V gives CDR1 MNHEY, CDR2 SVGAGI. V was pared by 0 bases and J by 7 bases, with 5 bases of the junction left unmatched. CDR3 length: 15 amino acids. CDR3 residues: CASSYSTGIGGELFF. The CDR3 bases are TGTGCCAGCAGTTACTCGACAGGGATTGGCGGGGAGCTGTTTTTT.

The V and J genes are TRBV25-1 and TRBJ2-7; TRBD2 agrees at 7 bases. The CDR3 runs 14 residues. The germline V gene encodes CDR1 MGHDK and CDR2 SYGVNS. Trimming removed 7 bases from V and 5 bases from J; junction bases left unmatched: 11. This CDR3 is CASKAAGNLHEQYF. In DNA, the CDR3 is TGTGCCAGCAAAGCAGCGGGGAACCTTCACGAGCAGTACTTC.

CDR3 protein: CASSPYTYSNTEAFF. The CDR3, as DNA: TGTGCCAGCAGTCCCTACACGTACTCTAACACTGAAGCTTTCTTT. The chain employs TRBV27 and TRBJ1-1; D is uncertain. V lost 5 bases and J 2 bases, leaving 15 bases between the germline ends. This CDR3 comprises 15 residues. CDR1 is MNHEY, CDR2 SMNVEV, per germline (reference sequence).

The chain couples TRBV9 to TRBJ2-3; D not resolved. The germline gives CDR1 SGDLS, CDR2 YYNGEE. This CDR3 has 15 residues. V was clipped by 0 bases and J by 0 bases, with 8 bases between them. CDR3 nucleotides: TGTGCCAGCAGCGTAGTAGAGATTAGCACAGATACGCAGTATTTT. As protein: CASSVVEISTDTQYF.

The rearrangement uses TRBV7-9 and TRBJ2-6; D is possibly TRBD2 (6 bases). CDR3 length equals 18 residues. V was pared by 5 bases and J by 3 bases, with 20 bases between. The germline V gene encodes CDR1 SEHNR and CDR2 FQNEAQ (reference sequence). The CDR3 is CASSTIRTIFFGANVLTF. The CDR3 bases are TGTGCCAGCAGCACAATCCGGACTATTTTTTTTGGGGCCAACGTCCTGACTTTC.

The J gene is TRBJ2-7, the V gene TRBV2; D ambiguous. Germline lookup yields CDR1 SNHLY and CDR2 FYNNEI. V was clipped by 2 bases and J by 7 bases, with 3 bases between them. The CDR3 is 10 residues long. This CDR3 reads CASSELEQYF. The CDR3 DNA reads as TGTGCCAGCAGTGAATTGGAGCAGTACTTC.

The count of this clone is one. The chain links TRBV27 to TRBJ1-2; the match to TRBD1 covers 9 bases. The V and J ends lost 6 bases and 4 bases, in that order; junction bases with no gene match: 9. Germline values: CDR1 MNHEY, CDR2 SMNVEV (reference sequence). The CDR3 has 15 residues. The CDR3 sequence: CASSRRTGETYGYTF. The DNA of the CDR3 is TGTGCCAGCAGCCGACGGACAGGGGAAACCTATGGCTACACCTTC.